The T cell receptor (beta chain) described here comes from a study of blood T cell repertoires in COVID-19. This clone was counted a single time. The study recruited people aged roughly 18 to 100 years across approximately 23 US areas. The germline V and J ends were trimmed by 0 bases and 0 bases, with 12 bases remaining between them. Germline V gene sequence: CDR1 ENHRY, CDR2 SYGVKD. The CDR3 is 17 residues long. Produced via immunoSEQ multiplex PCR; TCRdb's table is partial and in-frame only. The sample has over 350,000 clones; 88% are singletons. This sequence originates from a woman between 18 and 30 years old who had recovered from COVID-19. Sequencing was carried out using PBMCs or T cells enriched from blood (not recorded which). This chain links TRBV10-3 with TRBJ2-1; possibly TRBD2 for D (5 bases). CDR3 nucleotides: TGTGCCATCAGTGAGTCGGTGGCAGACTACTCCTACAATGAGCAGTTCTTC. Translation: CAISESVADYSYNEQFF.